This TCR beta chain was profiled in a study of response to subunit inactivated influenza vaccine. Whole-study findings and limits: Few additional T cells are recruited per seasonal influenza vaccination, authors suggested.

Each CDR3 protein gets one entry after TCRdb re-called the RT-PCR reads with MiXCR. The table includes hundreds of thousands of distinct CDR3 sequences, 14% detected once. This clonotype was detected only once. Its specificity is not known. V was cut by 4 bases and J by 1 base, with 4 bases left in between. CDR3 size: 12 residues. Germline loops: CDR1 DFQATT, CDR2 SNEGSKA (reference sequence). The sequence was obtained from a man aged 45-65 years who received an inactivated influenza vaccine. Sequencing used PBMCs from blood, obtained about 14 days before vaccination. The V and J genes are TRBV20-1 and TRBJ2-2; D remains ambiguous. CDR3 amino acids: CSAMGNTGELFF. As DNA, the CDR3 is TGCAGTGCTATGGGGAACACCGGGGAGCTGTTTTTT.